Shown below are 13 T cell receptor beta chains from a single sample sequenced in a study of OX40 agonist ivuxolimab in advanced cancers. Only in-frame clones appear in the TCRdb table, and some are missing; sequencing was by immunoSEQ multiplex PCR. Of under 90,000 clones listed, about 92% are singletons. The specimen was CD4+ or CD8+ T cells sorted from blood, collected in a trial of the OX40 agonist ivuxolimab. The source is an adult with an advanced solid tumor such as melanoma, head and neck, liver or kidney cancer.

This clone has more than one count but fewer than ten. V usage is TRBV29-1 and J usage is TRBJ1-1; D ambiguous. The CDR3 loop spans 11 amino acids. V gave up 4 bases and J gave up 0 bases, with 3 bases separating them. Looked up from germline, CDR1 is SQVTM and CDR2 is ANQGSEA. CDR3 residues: CSVVMNTEAFF. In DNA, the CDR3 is TGCAGCGTTGTGATGAACACTGAAGCTTTCTTT.

The CDR3 sequence is CASSVGGGIPNYGYTF. The CDR3 DNA is TGTGCCAGCAGCGTAGGCGGAGGGATCCCTAACTATGGCTACACCTTC. The chain joins TRBV9 to TRBJ1-2, with unresolved D. The CDR3 has 16 residues. The V and J ends lost 0 bases and 0 bases respectively, with 12 bases between them. Germline values: CDR1 SGDLS, CDR2 YYNGEE.

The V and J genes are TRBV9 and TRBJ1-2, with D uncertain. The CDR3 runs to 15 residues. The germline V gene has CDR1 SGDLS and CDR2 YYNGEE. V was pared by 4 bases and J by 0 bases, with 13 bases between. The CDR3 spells CASSPYDEANYGYTF. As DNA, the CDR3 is TGTGCCAGCAGCCCCTACGATGAGGCTAACTATGGCTACACCTTC.

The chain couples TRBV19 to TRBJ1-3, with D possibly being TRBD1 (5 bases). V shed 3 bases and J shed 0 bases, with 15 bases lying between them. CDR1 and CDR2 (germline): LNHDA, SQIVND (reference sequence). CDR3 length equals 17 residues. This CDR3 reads CASSMGPNVRSGNTIYF. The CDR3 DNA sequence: TGTGCCAGTAGTATGGGACCAAACGTTCGCTCTGGAAACACCATATATTTT.

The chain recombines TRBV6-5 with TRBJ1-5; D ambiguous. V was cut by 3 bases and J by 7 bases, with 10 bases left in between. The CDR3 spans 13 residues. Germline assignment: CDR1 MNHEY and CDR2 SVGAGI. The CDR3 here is CASSYSEGQPQHF. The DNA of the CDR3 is TGTGCCAGCAGTTATTCCGAGGGACAGCCCCAGCATTTT.

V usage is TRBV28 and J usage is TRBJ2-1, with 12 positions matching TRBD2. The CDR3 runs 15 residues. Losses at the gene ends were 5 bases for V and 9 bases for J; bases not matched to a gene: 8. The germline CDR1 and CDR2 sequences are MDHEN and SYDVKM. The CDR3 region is CASSPRLAGVAEQFF. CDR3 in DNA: TGTGCCAGCAGTCCGCGACTAGCGGGAGTGGCTGAGCAGTTCTTC.

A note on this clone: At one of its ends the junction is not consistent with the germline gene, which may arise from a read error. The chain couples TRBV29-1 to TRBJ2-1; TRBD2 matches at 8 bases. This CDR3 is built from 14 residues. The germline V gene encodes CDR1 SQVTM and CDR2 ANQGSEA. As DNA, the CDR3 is TGCAGCGTTGAAGGGGCTAGCGGGTACAGTGAGCAGTTCTTC. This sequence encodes CSVEGASGYSEQFF.

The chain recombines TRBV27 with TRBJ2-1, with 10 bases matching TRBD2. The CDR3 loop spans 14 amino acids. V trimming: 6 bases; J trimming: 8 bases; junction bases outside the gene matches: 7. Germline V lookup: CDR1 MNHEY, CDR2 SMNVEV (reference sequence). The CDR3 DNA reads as TGTGCCAGCAGCGCTAGCGGGAGCAGGGATGAGCAGTTCTTC. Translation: CASSASGSRDEQFF.

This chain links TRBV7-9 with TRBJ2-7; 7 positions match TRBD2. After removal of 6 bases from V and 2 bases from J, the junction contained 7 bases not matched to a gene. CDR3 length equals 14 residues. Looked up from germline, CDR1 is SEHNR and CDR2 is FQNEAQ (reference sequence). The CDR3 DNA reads TGTGCCAGCAGACCTCTAGCGGCCCCCTACGAGCAGTACTTC. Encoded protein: CASRPLAAPYEQYF.

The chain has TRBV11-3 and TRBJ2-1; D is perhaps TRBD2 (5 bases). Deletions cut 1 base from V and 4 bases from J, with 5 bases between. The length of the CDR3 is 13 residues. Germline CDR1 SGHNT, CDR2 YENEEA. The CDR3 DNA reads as TGTGCCAGCAGCTTAGGGACTTACAATGAGCAGTTCTTC. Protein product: CASSLGTYNEQFF.

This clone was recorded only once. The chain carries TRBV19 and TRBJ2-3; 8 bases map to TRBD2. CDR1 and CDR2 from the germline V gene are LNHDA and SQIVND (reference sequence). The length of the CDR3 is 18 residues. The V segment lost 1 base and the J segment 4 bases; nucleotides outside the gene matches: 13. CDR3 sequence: CASSIVHGRGGFADTQYF. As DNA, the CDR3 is TGTGCCAGTAGTATAGTTCATGGTCGCGGGGGGTTCGCAGATACGCAGTATTTT.

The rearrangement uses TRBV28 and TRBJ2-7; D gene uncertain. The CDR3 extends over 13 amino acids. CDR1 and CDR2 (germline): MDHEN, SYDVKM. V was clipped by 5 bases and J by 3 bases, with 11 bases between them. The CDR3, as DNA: TGTGCCAGCAGTGACCCCGGGTACTACGAGCAGTACTTC. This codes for CASSDPGYYEQYF.

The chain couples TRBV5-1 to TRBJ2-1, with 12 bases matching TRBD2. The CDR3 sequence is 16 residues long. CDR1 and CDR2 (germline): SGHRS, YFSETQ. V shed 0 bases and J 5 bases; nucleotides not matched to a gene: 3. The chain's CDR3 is CASSLVWTSGNNEQFF. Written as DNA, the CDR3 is TGCGCCAGCAGCTTGGTTTGGACTAGCGGGAACAATGAGCAGTTCTTC.